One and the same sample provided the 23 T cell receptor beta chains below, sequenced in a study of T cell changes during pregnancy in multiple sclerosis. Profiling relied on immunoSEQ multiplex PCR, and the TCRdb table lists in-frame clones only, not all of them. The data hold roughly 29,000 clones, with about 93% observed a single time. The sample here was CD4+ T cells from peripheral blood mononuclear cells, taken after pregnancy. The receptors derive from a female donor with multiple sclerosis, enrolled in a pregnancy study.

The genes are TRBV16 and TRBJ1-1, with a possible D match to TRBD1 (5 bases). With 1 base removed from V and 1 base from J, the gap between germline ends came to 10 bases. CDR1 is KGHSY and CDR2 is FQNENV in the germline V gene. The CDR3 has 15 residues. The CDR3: CASSQYQGANTEAFF. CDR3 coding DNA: TGTGCCAGCAGCCAATATCAGGGCGCGAACACTGAAGCTTTCTTT.

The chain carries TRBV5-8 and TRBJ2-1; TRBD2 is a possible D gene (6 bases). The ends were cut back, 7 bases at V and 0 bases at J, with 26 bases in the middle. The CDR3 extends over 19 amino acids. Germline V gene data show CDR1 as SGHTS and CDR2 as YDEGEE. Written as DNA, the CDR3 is TGTGCCAGCCCTTCCTCCAGCGGGCTATCGACGAGCTCCTACAATGAGCAGTTCTTC. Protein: CASPSSSGLSTSSYNEQFF.

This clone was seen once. The CDR3 DNA is TGTGCCAGCAGCGCCGGGGGAAACGGAATCACTGAAGCTTTCTTT. This gives the protein CASSAGGNGITEAFF. The rearrangement uses TRBV7-2 and TRBJ1-1, with TRBD1 as a possible D gene (5 bases). V lost 5 bases and J lost 4, with 17 bases in between. CDR1 SGHTA and CDR2 FQGNSA come from the germline V gene. This CDR3 comprises 15 residues.

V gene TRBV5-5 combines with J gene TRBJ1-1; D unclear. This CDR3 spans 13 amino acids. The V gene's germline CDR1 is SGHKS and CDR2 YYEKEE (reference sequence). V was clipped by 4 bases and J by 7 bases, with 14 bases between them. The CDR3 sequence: CASSLSSGVEAFF. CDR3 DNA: TGTGCCAGCAGCCTGTCTTCCGGAGTTGAAGCTTTCTTT. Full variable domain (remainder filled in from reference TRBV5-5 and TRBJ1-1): DAGVTQSPTHLIKTRGQQVTLRCSPISGHKSVSWYQQVLGQGPQFIFQYYEKEERGRGNFPDRFSARQFPNYSSELNVNALLLGDSALYLCASSLSSGVEAFFGQGTRLTVV.

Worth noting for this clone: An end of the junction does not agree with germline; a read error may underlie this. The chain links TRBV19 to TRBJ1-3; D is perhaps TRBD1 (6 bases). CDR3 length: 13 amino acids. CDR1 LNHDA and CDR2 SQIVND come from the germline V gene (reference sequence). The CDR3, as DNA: TGTGCCAATAGTCCAGGGGTCGGAAACACCATATATTTT. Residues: CANSPGVGNTIYF.

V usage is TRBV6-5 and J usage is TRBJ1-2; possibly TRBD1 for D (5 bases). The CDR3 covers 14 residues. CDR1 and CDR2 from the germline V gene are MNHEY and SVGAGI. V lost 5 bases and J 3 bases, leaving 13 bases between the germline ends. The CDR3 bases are TGTGCCAGCAGTAGGAGGGACGGGGACTATGGCTACACCTTC. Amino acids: CASSRRDGDYGYTF.

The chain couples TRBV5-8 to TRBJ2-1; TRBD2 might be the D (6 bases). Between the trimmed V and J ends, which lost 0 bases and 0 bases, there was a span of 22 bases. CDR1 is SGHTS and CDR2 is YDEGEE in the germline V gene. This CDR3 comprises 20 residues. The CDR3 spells CASSLGAALRLGSSYNEQFF. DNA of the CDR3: TGTGCCAGCAGCTTGGGGGCGGCCTTACGACTAGGAAGCTCCTACAATGAGCAGTTCTTC.

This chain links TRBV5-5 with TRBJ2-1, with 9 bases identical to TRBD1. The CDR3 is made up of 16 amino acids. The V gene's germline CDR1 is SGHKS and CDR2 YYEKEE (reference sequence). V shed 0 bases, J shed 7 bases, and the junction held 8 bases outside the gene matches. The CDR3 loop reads CASSLVGGTGKNEQFF. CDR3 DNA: TGTGCCAGCAGCTTGGTGGGAGGGACAGGGAAGAATGAGCAGTTCTTC.

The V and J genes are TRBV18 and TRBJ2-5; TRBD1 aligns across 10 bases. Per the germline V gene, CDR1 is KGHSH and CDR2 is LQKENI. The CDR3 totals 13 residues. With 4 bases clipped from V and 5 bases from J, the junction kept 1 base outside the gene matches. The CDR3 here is CASSRGQGETQYF. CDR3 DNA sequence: TGTGCCAGCTCACGGGGACAGGGGGAGACCCAGTACTTC. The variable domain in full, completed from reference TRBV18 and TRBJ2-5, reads NAGVMQNPRHLVRRRGQEARLRCSPMKGHSHVYWYRQLPEEGLKFMVYLQKENIIDESGMPKERFSAEFPKEGPSILRIQQVVRGDSAAYFCASSRGQGETQYFGPGTRLLVL.

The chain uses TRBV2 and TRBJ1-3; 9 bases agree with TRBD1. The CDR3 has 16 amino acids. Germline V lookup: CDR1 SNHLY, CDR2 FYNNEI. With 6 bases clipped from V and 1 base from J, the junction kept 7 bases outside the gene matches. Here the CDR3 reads CASRARDRESGNTIYF. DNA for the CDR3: TGTGCCAGCAGGGCCCGGGACAGGGAATCTGGAAACACCATATATTTT.

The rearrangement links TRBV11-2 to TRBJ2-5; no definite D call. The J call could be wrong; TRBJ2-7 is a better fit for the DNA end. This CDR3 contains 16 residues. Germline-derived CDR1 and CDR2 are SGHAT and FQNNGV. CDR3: CASSLRYGGTSYEQYF. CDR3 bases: TGTGCCAGCAGCTTACGTTACGGCGGTACCTCGTACGAGCAGTACTTC.

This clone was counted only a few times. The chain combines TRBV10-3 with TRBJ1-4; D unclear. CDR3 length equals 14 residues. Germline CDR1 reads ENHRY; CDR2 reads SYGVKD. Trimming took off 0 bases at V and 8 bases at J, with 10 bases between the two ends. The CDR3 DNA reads TGTGCCATCAGTGAGTCAGCTACCGCCGAAAAACTGTTTTTT. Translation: CAISESATAEKLFF.

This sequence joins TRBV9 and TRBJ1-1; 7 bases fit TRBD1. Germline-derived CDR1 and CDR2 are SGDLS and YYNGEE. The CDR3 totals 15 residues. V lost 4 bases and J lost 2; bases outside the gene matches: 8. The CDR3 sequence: CASSLTGDLNTEAFF. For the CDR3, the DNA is TGTGCCAGCAGCCTTACAGGGGATCTAAACACTGAAGCTTTCTTT.

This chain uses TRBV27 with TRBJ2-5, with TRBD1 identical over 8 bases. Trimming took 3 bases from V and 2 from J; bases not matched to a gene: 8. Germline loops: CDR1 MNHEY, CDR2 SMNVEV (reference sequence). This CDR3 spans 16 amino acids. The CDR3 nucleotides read TGTGCCAGCAGTTTTCGTCGGACAGGGTGGCAAGAGACCCAGTACTTC. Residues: CASSFRRTGWQETQYF.

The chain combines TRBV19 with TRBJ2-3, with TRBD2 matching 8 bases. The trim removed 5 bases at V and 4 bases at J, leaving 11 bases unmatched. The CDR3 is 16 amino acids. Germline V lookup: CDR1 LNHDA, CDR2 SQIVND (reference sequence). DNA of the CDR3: TGTGCCAGTAGTGACCCAGCGGGGGCGAGGGCAGATACGCAGTATTTT. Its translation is CASSDPAGARADTQYF. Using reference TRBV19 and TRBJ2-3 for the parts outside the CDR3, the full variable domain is DGGITQSPKYLFRKEGQNVTLSCEQNLNHDAMYWYRQDPGQGLRLIYYSQIVNDFQKGDIAEGYSVSREKKESFPLTVTSAQKNPTAFYLCASSDPAGARADTQYFGPGTRLTVL.

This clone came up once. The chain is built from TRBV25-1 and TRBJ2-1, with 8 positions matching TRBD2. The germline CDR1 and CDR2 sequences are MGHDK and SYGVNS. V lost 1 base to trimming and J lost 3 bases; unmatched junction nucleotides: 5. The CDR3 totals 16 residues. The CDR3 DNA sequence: TGTGCCAGCAGTGAATTCGGGCGGGAGGACTACAATGAGCAGTTCTTC. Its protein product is CASSEFGREDYNEQFF.

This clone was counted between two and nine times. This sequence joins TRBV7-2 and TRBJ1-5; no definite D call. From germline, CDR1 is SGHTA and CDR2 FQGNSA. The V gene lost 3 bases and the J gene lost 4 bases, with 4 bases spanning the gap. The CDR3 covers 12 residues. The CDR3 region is CASSFQNQPQHF. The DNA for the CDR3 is TGTGCCAGCAGCTTCCAAAATCAGCCCCAGCATTTT. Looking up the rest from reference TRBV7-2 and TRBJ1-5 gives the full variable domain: GAGVSQSPSNKVTEKGKDVELRCDPISGHTALYWYRQSLGQGLEFLIYFQGNSAPDKSGLPSDRFSAERTGGSVSTLTIQRTQQEDSAVYLCASSFQNQPQHFGDGTRLSIL.

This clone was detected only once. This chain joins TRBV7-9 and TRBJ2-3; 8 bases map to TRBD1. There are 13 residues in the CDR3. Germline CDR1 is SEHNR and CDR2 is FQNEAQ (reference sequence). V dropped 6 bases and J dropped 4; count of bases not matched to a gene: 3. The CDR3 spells CASSSRGPDTQYF. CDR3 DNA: TGTGCCAGCAGTTCCAGGGGGCCAGATACGCAGTATTTT.

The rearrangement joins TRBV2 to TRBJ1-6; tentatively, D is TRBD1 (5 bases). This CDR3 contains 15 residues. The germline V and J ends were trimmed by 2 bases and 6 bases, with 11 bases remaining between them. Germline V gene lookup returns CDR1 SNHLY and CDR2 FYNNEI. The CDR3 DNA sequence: TGTGCCAGCAGTGAACAGGGTCCGAGTAATTCACCCCTCCACTTT. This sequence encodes CASSEQGPSNSPLHF.

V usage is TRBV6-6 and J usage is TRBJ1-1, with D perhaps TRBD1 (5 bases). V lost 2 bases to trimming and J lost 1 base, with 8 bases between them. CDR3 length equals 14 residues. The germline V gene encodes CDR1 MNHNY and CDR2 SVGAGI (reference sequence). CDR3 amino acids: CASSYGQGNTEAFF. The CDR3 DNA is TGTGCCAGCAGTTACGGGCAGGGGAACACTGAAGCTTTCTTT.

The CDR3, as DNA: TGTGCCAGCTCGCCCGGGACAGGCGGTAATGAGCAGTTCTTC. This codes for CASSPGTGGNEQFF. The gene calls are TRBV18 and TRBJ2-1; 8 bases agree with TRBD1. With 6 bases clipped from V and 7 bases from J, the junction kept 8 bases outside the gene matches. The CDR3 contains 14 residues. Germline loops: CDR1 KGHSH, CDR2 LQKENI.

CDR3 in DNA: TGTGCCAGCAGCCCAGGGGGGCAGGCCCGTGAGACCCAGTACTTC. Protein: CASSPGGQARETQYF. V usage is TRBV7-3 and J usage is TRBJ2-5; TRBD1 is a possible D gene (7 bases). The CDR3 consists of 15 residues. V was clipped by 5 bases and J by 5 bases, with 18 bases between them. CDR1 and CDR2 from the germline V gene are SGHTA and FQGTGA.

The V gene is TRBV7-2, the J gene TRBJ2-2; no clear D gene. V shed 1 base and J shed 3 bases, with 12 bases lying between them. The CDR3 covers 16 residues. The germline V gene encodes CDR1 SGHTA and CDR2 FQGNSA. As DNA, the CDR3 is TGTGCCAGCAGCTTAGGGGTGGCTGCGGACACCGGGGAGCTGTTTTTT. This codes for CASSLGVAADTGELFF.